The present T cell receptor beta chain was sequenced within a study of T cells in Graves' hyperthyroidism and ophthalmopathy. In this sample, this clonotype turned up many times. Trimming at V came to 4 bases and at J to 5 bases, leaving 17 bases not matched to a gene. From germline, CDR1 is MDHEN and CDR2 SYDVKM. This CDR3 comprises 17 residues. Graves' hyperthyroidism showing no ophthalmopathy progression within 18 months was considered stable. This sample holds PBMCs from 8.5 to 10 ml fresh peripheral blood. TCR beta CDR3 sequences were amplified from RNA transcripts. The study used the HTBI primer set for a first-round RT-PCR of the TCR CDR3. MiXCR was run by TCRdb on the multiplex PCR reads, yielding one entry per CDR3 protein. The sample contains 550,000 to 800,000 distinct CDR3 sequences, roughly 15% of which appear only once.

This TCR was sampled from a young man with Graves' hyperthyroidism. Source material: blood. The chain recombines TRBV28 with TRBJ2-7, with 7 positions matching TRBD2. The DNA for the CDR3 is TGTGCCAGCAGTTCCCCAGGGACTATGGCCTTAGCGAACGAGCAGTACTTC. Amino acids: CASSSPGTMALANEQYF.